The clone carrying this T cell receptor (beta chain) occurred a few times. Germline values: CDR1 MNHEY, CDR2 SVGAGI. The CDR3 runs to 14 residues. The germline V and J ends were trimmed by 7 bases and 0 bases, with 10 bases remaining between them. The data belong to a study of blood T cell repertoires in COVID-19. Background on the study: The study drew acute and convalescent COVID-19 samples from the United States, Italy and Spain. Sample material is recorded as cDNA or gDNA derived from T cells, B-cell-depleted T cells, or PBMCs.

In the authors' workflow: Amplification of reference gene primers was used by the study to estimate nucleated cell counts. Profiling relied on immunoSEQ multiplex PCR, and the TCRdb table lists in-frame clones only, not all of them. That table supplies the V and J calls and clone size; D and trimming were determined from the DNA. The table shows fewer than 350,000 clones, with approximately 80% occurring only once. Sequenced material: peripheral blood. The chain combines TRBV6-5 with TRBJ2-1; D possibly corresponds to TRBD1 (6 bases). The receptor's source is a woman in her sixties or seventies with active or convalescent COVID-19. CDR3 coding DNA: TGTGCCAGCATCAGGGACAACTCCTACAATGAGCAGTTCTTC. The encoded protein is CASIRDNSYNEQFF.